This T cell receptor beta chain was sequenced for a study of T cell responses to AZD1222 COVID-19 vaccine. From germline, CDR1 is SEHNR and CDR2 FQNEAQ (reference sequence). V lost 2 bases and J lost 0, with 9 bases in between. This CDR3 has 15 residues. Profiled with immunoSEQ multiplex PCR; TCRdb holds only in-frame clones, not every one. The sample has 100,000 to 150,000 clones, about nine tenths seen once. Study observations and caveats: Reports say nearly half of spike-specific TCRs go after unmutated variant regions. Of the AZD1222 recipients, only five to seven were seropositive at baseline. Distributed over spike, vaccine-associated CD4 TCRs predominated at 160-218 and 743-854. After two AZD1222 doses, spike-specific TCR breadth and depth rose versus day 0.

A remark on this clone: What it binds is not known.

The TCR was taken from an adult in good health. The chain carries TRBV7-9 and TRBJ2-3; the D gene is possibly TRBD2 (5 bases). The material sequenced was peripheral blood, taken on day 0 of AZD1222 vaccination. This CDR3 is CASSLLGGSTDTQYF. CDR3 sequence (DNA): TGTGCCAGCAGCTTATTGGGCGGGAGCACAGATACGCAGTATTTT.